This T cell receptor (beta chain) was identified in a study of cytomegalovirus exposure and HLA in healthy donors. Findings and caveats of the study: Researchers reported in a later analysis that a missense DCLRE1C variant was tied to TCR beta V- and J-gene trimming. A cluster of highly shared sequence variants was likely a sequencing artifact. Reports credit the classifier with highly specific, highly sensitive diagnosis of cytomegalovirus status. The authors listed approximately 150 TCR beta chains as cytomegalovirus-associated.

PCR employed 60 Vbeta and 13 Jbeta primers. Measured with immunoSEQ multiplex PCR; TCRdb has only the in-frame clones, and not every one. The table records some 150,000 clones, 65% to 85% of them present only once. In regard to this clone: The antigen remains undetermined.

The sample consisted of PBMCs. The receptor was derived from a man aged 18 to 30 in good health and CMV-seronegative.

CDR3 region: CASSPYRTQVFSGANVLTF. CDR3 nucleotide sequence: TGTGCCAGCAGCCCTTATCGGACTCAGGTATTCTCTGGGGCCAACGTCCTGACTTTC. The rearrangement joins TRBV11-2 to TRBJ2-6; tentative D call: TRBD2 (5 bases). The germline V gene has CDR1 SGHAT and CDR2 FQNNGV. The CDR3 has 19 residues. V gave up 5 bases and J gave up 0 bases, with 20 bases separating them.